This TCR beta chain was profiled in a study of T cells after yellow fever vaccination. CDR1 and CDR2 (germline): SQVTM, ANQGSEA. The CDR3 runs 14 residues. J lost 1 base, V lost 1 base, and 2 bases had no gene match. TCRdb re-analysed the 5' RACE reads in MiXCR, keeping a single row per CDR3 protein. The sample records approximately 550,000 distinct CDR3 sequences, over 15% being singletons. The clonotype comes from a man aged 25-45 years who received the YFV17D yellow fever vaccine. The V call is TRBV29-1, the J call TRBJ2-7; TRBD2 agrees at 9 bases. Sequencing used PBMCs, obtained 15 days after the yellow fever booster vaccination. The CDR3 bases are TGCAGCGTTGAAGGACTAGCGGATTCCTACGAGCAGTACTTC. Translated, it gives CSVEGLADSYEQYF.